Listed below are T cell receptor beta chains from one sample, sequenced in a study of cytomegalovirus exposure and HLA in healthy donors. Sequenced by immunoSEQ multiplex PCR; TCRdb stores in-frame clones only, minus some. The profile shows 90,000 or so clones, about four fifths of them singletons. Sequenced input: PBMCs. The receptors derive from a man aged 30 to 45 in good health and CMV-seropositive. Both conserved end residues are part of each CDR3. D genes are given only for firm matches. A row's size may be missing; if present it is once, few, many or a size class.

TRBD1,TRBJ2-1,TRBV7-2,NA,CASSPDRVVDEQFF,TGTGCCAGCAGCCCGGACAGGGTCGTAGATGAGCAGTTCTTC
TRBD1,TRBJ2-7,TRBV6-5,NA,CASSYSDRGYEQYF,TGTGCCAGCAGTTACTCGGACAGGGGCTACGAGCAGTACTTC
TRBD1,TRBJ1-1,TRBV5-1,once,CASSSRDRDMNTEAFF,TGCGCCAGCAGCTCTCGGGACAGGGACATGAACACTGAAGCTTTCTTT
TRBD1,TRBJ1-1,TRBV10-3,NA,CAISGGDRGLTEAFF,TGTGCCATCAGTGGGGGGGACAGGGGCCTCACTGAAGCTTTCTTT
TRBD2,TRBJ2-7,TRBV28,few,CASRGLAGLYEQYF,TGTGCCAGCAGAGGACTAGCGGGGCTCTACGAGCAGTACTTC
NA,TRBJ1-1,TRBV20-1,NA,CSVRTDTEAFF,TGCAGTGTAAGGACTGACACTGAAGCTTTCTTT
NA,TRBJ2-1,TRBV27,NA,CASSLWGLTGLGEQFF,TGTGCCAGCAGTTTATGGGGCCTGACAGGTTTAGGTGAGCAGTTCTTC
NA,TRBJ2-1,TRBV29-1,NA,CSVVILAGEQFF,TGCAGCGTTGTGATATTGGCCGGGGAGCAGTTCTTC
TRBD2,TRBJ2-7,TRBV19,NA,CASSRGLAGEQYF,TGTGCCAGTAGCCGCGGACTAGCGGGAGAGCAGTACTTC
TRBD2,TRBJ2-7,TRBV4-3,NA,CASSQVSGRSEQYF,TGCGCCAGCAGCCAAGTGAGCGGGAGGAGCGAGCAGTACTTC
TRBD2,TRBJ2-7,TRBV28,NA,CASSGGASYEQYF,TGTGCCAGCAGCGGGGGGGCCTCCTACGAGCAGTACTTC
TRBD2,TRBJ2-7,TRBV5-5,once,CASSLGTSGTLPPYF,TGTGCCAGCAGCCTAGGGACTAGCGGGACCCTCCCTCCGTACTTC
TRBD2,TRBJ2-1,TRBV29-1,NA,CSVEGLAGTSYNEQFF,TGCAGCGTTGAAGGATTAGCGGGAACCTCCTACAATGAGCAGTTCTTC
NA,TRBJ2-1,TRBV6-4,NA,CASSVERSSYNEQFF,TGTGCCAGCAGTGTTGAAAGGAGCTCCTACAATGAGCAGTTCTTC
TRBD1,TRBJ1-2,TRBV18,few,CASSLGQGANYGYTF,TGTGCCAGCTCACTCGGACAGGGGGCTAACTATGGCTACACCTTC
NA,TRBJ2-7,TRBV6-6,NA,CASSYSGGTSSYEQYF,TGTGCCAGCAGTTACTCAGGGGGAACGAGCTCCTACGAGCAGTACTTC
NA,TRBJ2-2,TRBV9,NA,CASSVRQAGTGELFF,TGTGCCAGCAGCGTGAGGCAGGCGGGCACCGGGGAGCTGTTTTTT
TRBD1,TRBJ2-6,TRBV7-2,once,CASSKGTGGATGANVLTF,TGTGCCAGCAGCAAAGGGACAGGGGGCGCTACTGGGGCCAACGTCCTGACTTTC
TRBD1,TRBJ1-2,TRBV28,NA,CASRDRGGGYTF,TGTGCCAGCAGAGACAGGGGTGGCGGCTACACCTTC
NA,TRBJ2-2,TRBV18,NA,CASSPIREGTGELFF,TGTGCCAGCTCACCAATCAGGGAAGGCACCGGGGAGCTGTTTTTT
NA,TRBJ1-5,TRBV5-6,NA,CASSLSQGNQPQHF,TGTGCCAGCAGCTTGTCCCAGGGTAATCAGCCCCAGCATTTT
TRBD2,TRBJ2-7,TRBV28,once,CASRRLAGGLYEQYF,TGTGCCAGCAGGAGACTAGCGGGAGGGCTCTACGAGCAGTACTTC
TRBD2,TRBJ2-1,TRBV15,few,CATTTGGTSGRPNKFF,TGTGCCACCACCACGGGAGGGACTAGCGGGAGGCCGAACAAGTTCTTC
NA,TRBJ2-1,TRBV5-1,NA,CASSIRTVLNEQFF,TGCGCCAGCAGCATAAGGACAGTGCTCAATGAGCAGTTCTTC
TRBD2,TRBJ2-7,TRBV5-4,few,CASSSGGITYEQYF,TGTGCCAGCAGCTCGGGGGGAATCACCTACGAGCAGTACTTC
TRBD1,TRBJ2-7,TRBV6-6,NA,CASSYGSGGRYEQYF,TGTGCCAGCAGTTACGGATCAGGGGGCCGCTACGAGCAGTACTTC
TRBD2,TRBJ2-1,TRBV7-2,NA,CASSFSSGWQFF,TGTGCCAGCAGCTTCTCTAGCGGGTGGCAGTTCTTC
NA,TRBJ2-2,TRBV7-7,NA,CASSLRTPQNTGELFF,TGTGCCAGCAGCCTCCGGACACCACAGAACACCGGGGAGCTGTTTTTT
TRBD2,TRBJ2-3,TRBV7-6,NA,CASSLNPGLAGVGPSTDTQYF,TGTGCCAGCAGCCTGAACCCGGGACTAGCGGGAGTGGGTCCCAGCACAGATACGCAGTATTTT
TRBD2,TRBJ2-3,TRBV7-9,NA,CSSSLGSGLAFLGDTQYF,TGTTCCAGCAGCTTAGGGAGCGGACTAGCCTTTTTAGGAGATACGCAGTATTTT
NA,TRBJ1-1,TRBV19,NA,CASSHQGSTEAFF,TGTGCCAGTAGTCATCAGGGATCGACTGAAGCTTTCTTT
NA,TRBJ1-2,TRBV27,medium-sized,CASMGRAYGYTF,TGTGCCAGCATGGGCAGGGCCTATGGCTACACCTTC
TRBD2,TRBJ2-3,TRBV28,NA,CASRGTGGTSGRVDTQYF,TGTGCCAGCAGGGGAACCGGAGGGACTAGCGGGAGAGTAGATACGCAGTATTTT
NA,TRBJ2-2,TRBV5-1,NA,CASSLAGATGELFF,TGCGCCAGCAGCTTGGCAGGTGCCACCGGGGAGCTGTTTTTT
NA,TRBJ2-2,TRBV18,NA,CASSPFDRLNTGELFF,TGTGCCAGCTCACCGTTCGACAGGCTAAACACCGGGGAGCTGTTTTTT
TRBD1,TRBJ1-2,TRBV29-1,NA,CSVAGTGGPYGYTF,TGCAGCGTTGCCGGGACAGGGGGGCCCTATGGCTACACCTTC
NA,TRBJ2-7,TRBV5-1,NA,CASKAESYEQYF,TGCGCCAGCAAAGCGGAATCCTACGAGCAGTACTTC
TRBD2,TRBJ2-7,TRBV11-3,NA,CASSHSNGREGEQYF,TGTGCCAGCAGCCACTCTAACGGGAGGGAGGGGGAGCAGTACTTC
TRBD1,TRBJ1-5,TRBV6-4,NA,CASSPQGDSNQPQHF,TGTGCCAGCAGCCCACAGGGGGATAGCAATCAGCCCCAGCATTTT
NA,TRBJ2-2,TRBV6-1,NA,CASSEGRGYTGELFF,TGTGCCAGCAGTGAAGGAAGGGGATACACCGGGGAGCTGTTTTTT
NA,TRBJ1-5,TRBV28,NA,CASSTPPHGNQPQHF,TGTGCCAGCAGTACCCCGCCACACGGCAATCAGCCCCAGCATTTT
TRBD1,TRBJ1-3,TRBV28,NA,CASSSATGSSGNTIYF,TGTGCCAGCAGTTCCGCGACAGGGTCCTCTGGAAACACCATATATTTT
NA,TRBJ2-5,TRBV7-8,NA,CASSTQFRQETQYF,TGTGCCAGCAGCACCCAGTTCCGCCAAGAGACCCAGTACTTC
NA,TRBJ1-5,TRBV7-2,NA,CASSLGSQGRGQPQHF,TGTGCCAGCAGCTTAGGAAGCCAGGGGAGAGGTCAGCCCCAGCATTTT
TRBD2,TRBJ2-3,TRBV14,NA,CASSQDQAGLRRDTQYF,TGTGCCAGCAGCCAAGATCAAGCGGGACTTCGGAGGGATACGCAGTATTTT
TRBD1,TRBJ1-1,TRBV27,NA,CASISTGVAEAFF,TGTGCCAGCATTTCGACAGGGGTGGCTGAAGCTTTCTTT
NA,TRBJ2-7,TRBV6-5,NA,CASSYSSQGRNEQYF,TGTGCCAGCAGTTACTCGTCGCAGGGTAGGAACGAGCAGTACTTC
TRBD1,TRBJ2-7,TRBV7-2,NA,CASSLTGGSNEQYF,TGTGCCAGCAGCCTCACAGGGGGATCTAACGAGCAGTACTTC